This passage covers 4 T cell receptor beta chains from one sample sequenced in a study of T cell repertoires in cytomegalovirus infection. TCRdb processed the reads anew with MiXCR; each CDR3 protein has one entry. The sample includes around 550,000 distinct CDR3 sequences, about a quarter seen only once; the top ten take 13%. What was sequenced was PBMCs. The receptors were gathered from a human donor in good health (CMV status not recorded). Some clones in this sample may be carry-over from other donors' samples.

There are a few counts of this clonotype. At one boundary the junction diverges from the germline segment, which might be a read error. The rearrangement uses TRBV5-4 and TRBJ2-1, with D possibly TRBD2 on 5 matching bases. There are 16 residues in the CDR3. The germline CDR1 and CDR2 sequences are SGHNT and YYREEE (reference sequence). The CDR3 nucleotides read TGTGCCAGCAGCTTTTTTCCCTCGGACTCCCACAATGAGCAGTTCTTC. It is translated as CASSFFPSDSHNEQFF.

This clonotype has ten or more counts. The chain has TRBV7-2 and TRBJ2-6; D call uncertain. CDR3 length: 15 amino acids. With 4 bases removed from V and 4 bases from J, the gap between germline ends came to 11 bases. The germline V gene encodes CDR1 SGHTA and CDR2 FQGNSA. CDR3 sequence: CASSSVKAGANVLTF. The CDR3 DNA is TGTGCCAGCAGCTCTGTAAAGGCCGGGGCCAACGTCCTGACTTTC.

This clonotype was seen only a few times. This chain links TRBV4-3 with TRBJ1-2; D uncertain. This CDR3 is built from 14 residues. V was clipped by 0 bases and J by 2 bases, with 7 bases between them. Germline V gene lookup returns CDR1 LGHNA and CDR2 YSLEER. CDR3 nucleotides: TGCGCCAGCAGCCAAGAGTTGGGGAACTATGGCTACACCTTC. This gives the protein CASSQELGNYGYTF.

The chain combines TRBV7-2 with TRBJ1-6; 9 positions match TRBD1. CDR3 length equals 15 residues. With 1 base clipped from V and 11 bases from J, the junction kept 6 bases outside the gene matches. Germline V gene data show CDR1 as SGHTA and CDR2 as FQGNSA. For the CDR3, the DNA is TGTGCCAGCAGCTTAGTTTTTGGACAGGGGACACCCCTCCACTTT. Its protein is CASSLVFGQGTPLHF.